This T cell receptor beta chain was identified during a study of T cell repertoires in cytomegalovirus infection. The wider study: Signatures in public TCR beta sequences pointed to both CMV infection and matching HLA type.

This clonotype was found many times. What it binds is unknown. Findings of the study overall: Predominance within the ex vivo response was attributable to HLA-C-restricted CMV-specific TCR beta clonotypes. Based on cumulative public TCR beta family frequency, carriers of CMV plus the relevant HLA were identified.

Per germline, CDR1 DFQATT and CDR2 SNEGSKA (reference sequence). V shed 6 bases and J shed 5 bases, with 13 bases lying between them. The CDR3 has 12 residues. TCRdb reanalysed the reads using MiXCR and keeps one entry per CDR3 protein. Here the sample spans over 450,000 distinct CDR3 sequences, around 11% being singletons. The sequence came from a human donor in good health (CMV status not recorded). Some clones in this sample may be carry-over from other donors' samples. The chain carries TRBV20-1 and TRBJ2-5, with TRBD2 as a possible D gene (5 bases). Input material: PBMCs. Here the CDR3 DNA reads TGCAGTGCCTCGGGGAGCAGCGAGACCCAGTACTTC. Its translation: CSASGSSETQYF.